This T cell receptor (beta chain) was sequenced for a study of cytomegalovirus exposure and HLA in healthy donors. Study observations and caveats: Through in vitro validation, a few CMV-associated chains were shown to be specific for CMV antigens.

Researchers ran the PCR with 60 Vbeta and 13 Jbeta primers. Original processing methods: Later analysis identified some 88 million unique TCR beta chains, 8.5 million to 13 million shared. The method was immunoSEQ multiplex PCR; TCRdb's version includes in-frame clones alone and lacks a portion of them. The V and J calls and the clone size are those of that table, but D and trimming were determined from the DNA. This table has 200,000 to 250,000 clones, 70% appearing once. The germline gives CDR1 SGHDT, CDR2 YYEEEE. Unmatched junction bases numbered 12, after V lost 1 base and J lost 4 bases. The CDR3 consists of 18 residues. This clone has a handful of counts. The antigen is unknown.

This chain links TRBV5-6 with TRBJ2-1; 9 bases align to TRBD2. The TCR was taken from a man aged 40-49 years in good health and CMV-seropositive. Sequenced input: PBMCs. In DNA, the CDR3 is TGTGCCAGCAGCTTGAGGCGGGGGGGGCGCGTATTTTACAATGAGCAGTTCTTC. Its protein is CASSLRRGGRVFYNEQFF.